The present entry profiles one T cell receptor (beta chain) with its context. Its antigen is currently unknown. This record belongs to a study of shared clonotypes between healthy human individuals. Study-level background: The people who gave samples were a couple of women and a few men aged 18 to 49. Findings of the study overall: Incomplete sequencing of sorted subsets was indicated by rarefaction despite large depth. Sequencing depth was a factor that was expected to affect clonotype sharing among donors.

Several immunoSEQ plates held equal portions of the genomic DNA taken from each subset. Clones were read by immunoSEQ multiplex PCR, and TCRdb kept only the in-frame ones, dropping some. This table has more than 1.2 million clones, just under 99% appearing once. The CDR3 is made up of 15 amino acids. The V segment lost 6 bases and the J segment 7 bases; nucleotides outside the gene matches: 13. Germline CDR1 is SGDLS and CDR2 is YYNGEE. This receptor was identified in a man aged 25 to 40 in good health. The chain uses TRBV9 and TRBJ2-1; TRBD1 aligns across 7 bases. The material sequenced was naive CD4+ T cells sorted from blood. The subset: CD45RA+ positively selected. The CDR3 nucleotides read TGTGCCAGCACCCGTGAGGGACAGAAAGAGAATGAGCAGTTCTTC. It is translated as CASTREGQKENEQFF.